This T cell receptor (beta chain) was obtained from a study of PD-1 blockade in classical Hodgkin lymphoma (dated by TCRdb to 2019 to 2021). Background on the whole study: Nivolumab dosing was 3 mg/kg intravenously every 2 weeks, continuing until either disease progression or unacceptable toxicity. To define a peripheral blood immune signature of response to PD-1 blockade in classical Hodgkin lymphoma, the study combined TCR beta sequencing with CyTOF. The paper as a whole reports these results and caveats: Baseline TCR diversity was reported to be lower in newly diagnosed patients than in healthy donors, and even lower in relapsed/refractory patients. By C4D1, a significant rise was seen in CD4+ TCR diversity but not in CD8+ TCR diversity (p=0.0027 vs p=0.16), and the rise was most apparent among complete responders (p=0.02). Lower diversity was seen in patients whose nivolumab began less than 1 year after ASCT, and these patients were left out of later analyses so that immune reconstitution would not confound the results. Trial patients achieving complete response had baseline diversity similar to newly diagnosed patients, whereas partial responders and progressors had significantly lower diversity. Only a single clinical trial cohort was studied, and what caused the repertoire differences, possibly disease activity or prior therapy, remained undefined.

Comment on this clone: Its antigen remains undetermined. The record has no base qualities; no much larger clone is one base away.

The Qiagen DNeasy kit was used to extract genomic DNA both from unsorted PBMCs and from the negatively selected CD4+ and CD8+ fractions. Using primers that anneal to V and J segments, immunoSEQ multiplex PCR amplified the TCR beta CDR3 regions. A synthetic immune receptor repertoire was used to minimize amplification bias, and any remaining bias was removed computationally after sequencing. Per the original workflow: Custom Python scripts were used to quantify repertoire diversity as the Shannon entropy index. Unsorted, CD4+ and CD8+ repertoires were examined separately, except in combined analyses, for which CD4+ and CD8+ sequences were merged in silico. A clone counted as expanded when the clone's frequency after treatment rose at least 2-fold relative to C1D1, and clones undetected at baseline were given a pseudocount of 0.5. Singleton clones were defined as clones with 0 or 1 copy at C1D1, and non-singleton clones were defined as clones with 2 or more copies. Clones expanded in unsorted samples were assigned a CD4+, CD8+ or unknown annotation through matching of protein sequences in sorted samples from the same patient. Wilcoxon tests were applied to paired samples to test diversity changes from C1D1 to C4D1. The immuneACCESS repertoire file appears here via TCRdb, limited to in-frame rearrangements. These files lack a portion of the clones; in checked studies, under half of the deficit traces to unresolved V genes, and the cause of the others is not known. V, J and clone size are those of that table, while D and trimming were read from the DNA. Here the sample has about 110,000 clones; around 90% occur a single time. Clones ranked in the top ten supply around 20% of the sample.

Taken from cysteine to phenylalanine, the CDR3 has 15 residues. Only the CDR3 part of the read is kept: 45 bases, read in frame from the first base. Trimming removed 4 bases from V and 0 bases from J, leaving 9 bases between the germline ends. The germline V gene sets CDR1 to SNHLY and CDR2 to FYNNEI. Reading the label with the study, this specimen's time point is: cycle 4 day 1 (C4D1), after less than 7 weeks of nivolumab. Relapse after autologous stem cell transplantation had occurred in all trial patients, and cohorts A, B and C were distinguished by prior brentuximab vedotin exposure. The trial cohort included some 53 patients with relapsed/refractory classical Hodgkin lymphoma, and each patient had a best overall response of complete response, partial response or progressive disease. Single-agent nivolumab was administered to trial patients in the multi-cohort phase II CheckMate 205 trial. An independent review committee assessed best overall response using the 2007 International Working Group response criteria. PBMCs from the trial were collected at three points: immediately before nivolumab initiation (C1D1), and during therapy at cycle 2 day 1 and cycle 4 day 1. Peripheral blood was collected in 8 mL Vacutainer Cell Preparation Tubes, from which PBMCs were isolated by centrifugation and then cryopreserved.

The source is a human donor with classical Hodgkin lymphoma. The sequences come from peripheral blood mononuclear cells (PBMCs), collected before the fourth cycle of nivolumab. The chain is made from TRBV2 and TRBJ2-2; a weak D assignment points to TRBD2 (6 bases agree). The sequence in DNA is TGTGCCAGCAGTGTCGGGGGTTCGAACACCGGGGAGCTGTTTTTT. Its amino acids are CASSVGGSNTGELFF.